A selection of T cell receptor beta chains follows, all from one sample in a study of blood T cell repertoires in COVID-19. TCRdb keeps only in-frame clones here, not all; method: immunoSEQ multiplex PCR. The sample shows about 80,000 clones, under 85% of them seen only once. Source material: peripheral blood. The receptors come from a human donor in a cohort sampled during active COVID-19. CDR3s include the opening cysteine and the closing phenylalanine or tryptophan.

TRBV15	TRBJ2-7	CATSRLRDITYEQYF
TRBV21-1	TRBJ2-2	CASSKAETSGKNTGELFF
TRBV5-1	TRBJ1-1	CASSLAGGLNTEAFF
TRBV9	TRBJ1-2	CASIGVYGGYTF
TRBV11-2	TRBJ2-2	CASRWGPDGELFF
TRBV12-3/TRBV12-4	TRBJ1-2	CASSFGYGYTF
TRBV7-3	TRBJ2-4	CASSSTGVGIQYF
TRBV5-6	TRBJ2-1	CASSLRDRVFF
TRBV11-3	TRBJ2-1	CASSSTGTGVRQFF
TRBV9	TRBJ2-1	CASSGSGRESNEQFF
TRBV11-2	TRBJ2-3	CASSPGGFTNTQYF
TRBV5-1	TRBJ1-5	CASSPDSWNQPQHF
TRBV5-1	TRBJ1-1	CASIKNTEAFF
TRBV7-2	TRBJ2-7	CASSFPGVHEQYF
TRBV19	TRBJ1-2	CASNPGQGRGYTF
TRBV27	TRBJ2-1	CASSRGLTNDEQFF
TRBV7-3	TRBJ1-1	CASSVQGGRAFF
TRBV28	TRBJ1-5	CASSSDRAGQPQHF
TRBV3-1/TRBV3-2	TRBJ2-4	CASSLRAGLDIQYF
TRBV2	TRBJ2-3	CASRPTGGLVTDTQYF
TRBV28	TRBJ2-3	CASSSSSSGGTGTDTQYF
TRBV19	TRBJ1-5	CASSLTGGSQPQHF
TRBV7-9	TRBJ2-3	CASSSTRTLSTDTQYF
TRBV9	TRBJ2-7	CASSPHGSGRFPEQYF
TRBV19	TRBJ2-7	CASSAKGGTYEQYF
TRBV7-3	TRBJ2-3	CASSDGGGTDTQYF
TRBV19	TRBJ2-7	CASSLPGTGAEQYF
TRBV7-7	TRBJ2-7	CASSQRQGDYEQYF
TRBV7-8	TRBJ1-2	CASSSRTFYGYTF
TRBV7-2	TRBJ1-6	CASSLEGASNSPLHF
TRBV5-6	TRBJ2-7	CASSIGLANSYEQYF
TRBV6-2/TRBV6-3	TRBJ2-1	CASSGPGQADNEQFF
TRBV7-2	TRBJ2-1	CASSLNSGGSEQFF
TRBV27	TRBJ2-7	CASRPLAGGYEQYF
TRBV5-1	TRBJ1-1	CASSLGTGLEAFF
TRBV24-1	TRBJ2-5	CATSDTEGTAQETQYF
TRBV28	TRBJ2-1	CASRGPYNEQFF
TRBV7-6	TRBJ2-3	CASSRTSGASTDTQYF